This TCR beta chain was recorded in a study of blood T cell repertoires in COVID-19. Study background: Samples taken during acute and convalescent COVID-19 were collected in the United States, Italy and Spain. From T cells, B-cell-depleted T cells, or PBMCs came the material, which was cDNA or gDNA.

The V gene's germline CDR1 is MGHRA and CDR2 YSYEKL. The CDR3 has 19 amino acids. V shed 4 bases and J 2 bases; nucleotides not matched to a gene: 16. Original data processing: Cell counts per sample came from amplifying reference gene primers. Profiling relied on immunoSEQ multiplex PCR, and the TCRdb table lists in-frame clones only, not all of them. Clonal size and the V and J genes are those of that table, whereas D and trimming came from the DNA. The sample has roughly 420,000 clones, around 87% seen once; the top ten hold around 0.95%. V and J are TRBV4-1 and TRBJ2-1; TRBD1 matches at 8 bases. The sequence came from a woman in her 30s with acute COVID-19. Sequences were obtained from PBMCs or T cells enriched from blood (not recorded which). DNA for the CDR3: TGCGCCAGCAGCCCCCGATCTATCTCAGACAGGGGCACCTACAATGAGCAGTTCTTC. Encoded protein: CASSPRSISDRGTYNEQFF.